The rows below give T cell receptor beta chains drawn from one sample of a study of cytomegalovirus exposure and HLA in healthy donors. Clones were read by immunoSEQ multiplex PCR, and TCRdb kept only the in-frame ones, dropping some. The sample has some 96,000 clones, 76% seen once; the top ten hold around 17%. Sequencing was performed on PBMCs. These receptors were obtained from a woman aged 60-70 years in good health and CMV-seropositive. Each CDR3 is given with its conserved first and last residue. Size is stated for part of the rows, as once, few or many counts, or as a class when the clone is expanded.

>TRBV5-1|TRBJ2-6|-
CASSLGQPSGANVLTF
>TRBV10-2|TRBJ2-3|-
CASVRGDTQYF
>TRBV6-6|TRBJ2-2|-
CASSGAGELFF
>TRBV7-2|TRBJ2-3|-
CASSSGYTDTQYF
>TRBV6-5|TRBJ2-1|few
CASSHASNEQFF
>TRBV15|TRBJ1-1|-
CATSYTTGVGTEAFF
>TRBV5-8|TRBJ1-5|-
CASSPNRQGNQPQHF
>TRBV7-9|TRBJ2-1|once
CASSLSSYNEQFF
>TRBV10-1|TRBJ2-2|few
CASSESSDTGELFF
>TRBV9|TRBJ1-3|once
CASSVGGTSGNTIYF
>TRBV5-1|TRBJ2-4|-
CASSPGTDLAKNIQYF
>TRBV27|TRBJ1-5|-
CASSPTHDQPQHF
>TRBV30|TRBJ1-5|-
CAWSVFGTGHQPQHF
>TRBV27|TRBJ2-5|-
CASSSLSGRGSGETQYF
>TRBV4-1|TRBJ2-7|-
CASSQGPGQAYEQYF
>TRBV10-3|TRBJ2-5|-
CASGLEETQYF
>TRBV6-6|TRBJ1-5|-
CASSYPTGPNQPQHF
>TRBV30|TRBJ1-1|-
CAWISQVNTEAFF
>TRBV11-2|TRBJ1-1|few
CASSSDRVGEAFF
>TRBV19|TRBJ1-2|-
CASSGTRANGYTF
>TRBV18|TRBJ2-2|-
CASSPRAVPGELFF
>TRBV7-9|TRBJ1-1|-
CASGGNMNTEAFF
>TRBV7-9|TRBJ2-5|-
CASRRDSQETQYF
>TRBV29-1|TRBJ1-1|few
CSVEEGASTEAFF
>TRBV4-1|TRBJ1-5|few
CASRQGAGQPQHF
>TRBV10-3|TRBJ2-7|once
CATGLGSREQYF
>TRBV15|TRBJ1-1|few
CATSRARENTEAFF
>TRBV6-5|TRBJ2-3|once
CATNRVTDTQYF
>TRBV27|TRBJ2-7|once
CASSTLTGGREQYF
>TRBV6-5|TRBJ2-6|few
CASRAPGGANVLTF
>TRBV11-2|TRBJ2-6|-
CASSPLAGANVLTF
>TRBV5-8|TRBJ1-1|-
CARIAVGRGDTEAFF
>TRBV10-1|TRBJ1-5|-
CASSEGWGQPQHF
>TRBV30|TRBJ1-5|-
CAFAQNSNQPQHF
>TRBV5-1|TRBJ2-1|-
CASSRTGTGLNEQFF
>TRBV4-1|TRBJ2-5|-
CASSQPGPEGETQYF
>TRBV29-1|TRBJ2-7|once
CSALDRGREQYF
>TRBV5-4|TRBJ2-3|once
CASSPRGTSGRSKDTQYF
>TRBV5-1|TRBJ2-1|-
CASRFPLAGDNYNEQFF
>TRBV30|TRBJ1-1|few
CAWTAGAEAFF
>TRBV7-7|TRBJ2-5|few
CASSEGLAGVETQYF
>TRBV30|TRBJ2-7|-
CAWSGPGTGAHYEQYF
>TRBV5-1|TRBJ2-1|-
CASWPRGRSSYNEQFF
>TRBV2|TRBJ1-2|-
CATPKGGQSSYGYTF
>TRBV19|TRBJ2-1|-
CASRRQREQFF
>TRBV4-1|TRBJ2-2|few
CASSTSGRNTGELFF
>TRBV28|TRBJ1-4|-
CASSSPGQGYGEKLFF
>TRBV4-1|TRBJ2-5|few
CASSQERETQYF
>TRBV6-1|TRBJ2-1|-
CASRTGTSGLNEQFF
>TRBV19|TRBJ1-5|-
CASSIRRQAGDQPQHF
>TRBV7-9|TRBJ1-2|-
CASSTTGGVNYGYTF
>TRBV18|TRBJ1-2|-
CASSLNDVVNYGYTF